This T cell receptor (beta chain) is drawn from a study of beta chain features in type 1 diabetes. Overall study results and limits: TCRB CDR3s from Type 1 diabetes patients were moderately but significantly shorter in all four CD4+ subsets.

This clone has only a few counts. Its specificity is unknown. Germline values: CDR1 SQVTM, CDR2 ANQGSEA. Germline trimming cut 6 bases from V and 0 bases from J; bases unmatched to any gene: 8. CDR3 size: 16 residues. Reverse transcription of all isolated RNA meant that expressed TCRB transcripts were sequenced. TCRdb's copy holds only in-frame clones and misses some; the assay was immunoSEQ multiplex PCR. The sample includes 150,000 to 180,000 clones, 10% of them seen just once. The rearrangement links TRBV29-1 to TRBJ2-6; 7 bases agree with TRBD1. The clonotype originates from a man aged 30-40 years with type 1 diabetes. Sample: central memory CD4+ T cells from blood. As DNA, the CDR3 is TGCAGCGTCTCCGGGACAGCAGCCTCTGGGGCCAACGTCCTGACTTTC. Translating it yields CSVSGTAASGANVLTF.